This is a list of T cell receptor beta chains from one sample in a study of blood T cells in healthy people across ages. One entry per CDR3 protein results from TCRdb running MiXCR on the 5' RACE reads. This table has around 1.5 million distinct CDR3 sequences, approximately 32% appearing once. Sequenced input: blood. The receptors shown here come from a woman younger than 45 in good health. The CDR3 runs from the conserved cysteine through the conserved F or W. D genes are given only for firm matches. Size tells how often a clone was seen (once, few, many) or the class of an expanded clone, and some rows leave it out.

v_call	clone_size	d_call	j_call	cdr3_nt	cdr3_aa
TRBV7-9	NA	NA	TRBJ2-4	TGTGCCAGCAGCTTAATAAGTTACAAAAACATTCAGTACTTC	CASSLISYKNIQYF
TRBV29-1	NA	NA	TRBJ1-2	TGCAGCGTTCAGGAAAATATCTATGGCTACACCTTC	CSVQENIYGYTF
TRBV7-9	few	NA	TRBJ2-5	TGTGCCAGCAGCTTGGGCCCCCCCCCGGGCCAAGAGACCCAGTACTTC	CASSLGPPPGQETQYF
TRBV13	few	TRBD2	TRBJ2-5	TGTGCCAGCAGCGAGCGGGGGATTCAAGAGACCCAGTACTTC	CASSERGIQETQYF
TRBV5-8	once	NA	TRBJ1-4	TGTGCCAGCAGCTTCTTACAGAGTCGGAGCGAAAAACTGTTTTTT	CASSFLQSRSEKLFF
TRBV5-1	few	TRBD2	TRBJ2-7	TGCGCCAGCCAACCGGGACTAGCGTCCGAGCAGTACTTC	CASQPGLASEQYF
TRBV19	NA	NA	TRBJ1-2	TGTGCCAGTCGAGGGGGGTTCAACTATGGCTACACCTTC	CASRGGFNYGYTF
TRBV12-3/TRBV12-4	NA	NA	TRBJ1-5	TGTGCCAGCACTCGGGGAGAAGGCAATCAGCCCCAGCATTTT	CASTRGEGNQPQHF
TRBV20-1	NA	NA	TRBJ1-1	TGCAGTGCTAGGGCAGGGGCCGGGGGCTATTACACTGAAGCTTTCTTT	CSARAGAGGYYTEAFF
TRBV20-1	NA	NA	TRBJ2-7	TGCAGTGTCCAGGGATACAGCTCCTACGAGCAGTACTTC	CSVQGYSSYEQYF
TRBV11-3	many	NA	TRBJ2-3	TGTGCCAGCAGCTCCTCCGCCGGCACAGATACGCAGTATTTT	CASSSSAGTDTQYF
TRBV11-2	few	NA	TRBJ2-7	TGTGCCAGCAGCCAAGGGGACTCTTCTGACGAGCAGTACTTC	CASSQGDSSDEQYF
TRBV27	NA	NA	TRBJ1-6	TGTGCCAGCAAATCTACCGGGCGACCAAATTCACCGTCCAATTCACCCCTCCACTTT	CASKSTGRPNSPSNSPLHF
TRBV20-1	NA	NA	TRBJ2-3	TGCAGTGCTAGAGTCGCTAGCAGGTACACAGATACGCAGTATTTT	CSARVASRYTDTQYF
TRBV20-1	NA	NA	TRBJ2-7	TGCAGTGCTAGGGGAGGGGCACAGGGGAACGAGCAGTACTTC	CSARGGAQGNEQYF
TRBV10-3	NA	NA	TRBJ2-6	TGTGCCATCAGCCAGGCCGACTCTGGGGCCAACGTCCTGACTTTC	CAISQADSGANVLTF
TRBV20-1	NA	NA	TRBJ2-1	TGCAGTGCTAGAGGAGGCCAAGCGGGCGTCTCCTACAATGAGCAGTTCTTC	CSARGGQAGVSYNEQFF
TRBV7-6	NA	NA	TRBJ1-4	TGTGCCAGCAGCCAACGTGGTAATGAAAAACTGTTTTTT	CASSQRGNEKLFF
TRBV6-2/TRBV6-3	NA	TRBD2	TRBJ2-5	TGTGCCAGCAGTGCCCGACTAGCGGGGAGCTACAAGCAGTACTTC	CASSARLAGSYKQYF
TRBV27	NA	NA	TRBJ2-5	TGTGCCAGCAGTTTTCAGGGGAAACAAGAGACCCAGTACTTC	CASSFQGKQETQYF
TRBV20-1	NA	NA	TRBJ2-5	TGCAGTGCTGCACTAGTCCTCCAGGGAGAGACCCAGTACTTC	CSAALVLQGETQYF
TRBV5-1	NA	NA	TRBJ2-1	TGCGCCAGCAGCTGGGCACTGTGCAATGAGCAGTTCTTC	CASSWALCNEQFF
TRBV27	many	TRBD2	TRBJ2-1	TGTGCCAGCAGTTTGGGACTAGCGGGAGGGAGCTCCTACAATGAGCAGTTCTTC	CASSLGLAGGSSYNEQFF
TRBV3-1	NA	NA	TRBJ2-3	TGTGCCAGCAGCCAAACTACACCCACAGATACGCAGTATTTT	CASSQTTPTDTQYF
TRBV9	NA	TRBD2	TRBJ2-1	TGTGCCAGCAGCCCACCCCGGGGACTAGCGGGCTACAATGAGCAGTTCTTC	CASSPPRGLAGYNEQFF
TRBV7-7	few	TRBD2	TRBJ2-1	TGTGCCAGCAGCTTTTTGCCTAGCGGCAATGAGCAGTTCTTC	CASSFLPSGNEQFF
TRBV27	NA	TRBD1	TRBJ1-1	TGTGCCAGCAGTCTAAGCCCTAAGGGACAGGGTAAGGCTTTCTTT	CASSLSPKGQGKAFF
TRBV30	NA	NA	TRBJ1-4	TGTGCCTGGGGGCAAGAGGTCTGGAATGAAAAACTGTTTTTT	CAWGQEVWNEKLFF
TRBV29-1	many	NA	TRBJ1-2	TGCAGCGTTGGGACGTCCAAAAGGGGCTACACCTTC	CSVGTSKRGYTF
TRBV20-1	many	NA	TRBJ2-5	TGCAGCACGGACAGCGACCCGTACCAAGAGACCCAGTACTTC	CSTDSDPYQETQYF
TRBV3-1	few	NA	TRBJ2-7	TGTGCCAGCAGCCAGGTTACGGTTCGATACGAGCAGTACTTC	CASSQVTVRYEQYF
TRBV5-1	NA	TRBD2	TRBJ2-1	TGCGCCAGCAGCTTGGCCGGGACTAGCGGGGTCAATGAGCAGTTCTTC	CASSLAGTSGVNEQFF
TRBV6-1	NA	NA	TRBJ1-1	TGTGCCGGCAGCGAGCCGGGACTGAACACTGAAGCTTTCTTT	CAGSEPGLNTEAFF
TRBV5-1	few	TRBD1	TRBJ1-1	TGCGCCAGCAGGATGGACAGGGGCTATGAAGCTTTCTTT	CASRMDRGYEAFF
TRBV4-1	NA	TRBD2	TRBJ2-5	TGCGCCAGCAGCCCCTCCCCGGCTAGCGGGGGAGAGACCCAGTACTTC	CASSPSPASGGETQYF
TRBV28	NA	TRBD2	TRBJ2-7	TGTGCCAGCAGTTGGGGAGGACTAGCGGGAGTCGAGCAGTACTTC	CASSWGGLAGVEQYF
TRBV7-8	NA	NA	TRBJ1-2	TGTGCCAGCAGCTTAGGAGTGGGCGACTATGGCTACACCTTC	CASSLGVGDYGYTF
TRBV28	many	NA	TRBJ2-5	TGTGCCAGCAGTCCACGGGACGGATACCAAGAGACCCAGTACTTC	CASSPRDGYQETQYF